This record covers a single T cell receptor (beta chain). This clonotype has more than one count but fewer than ten. No cognate antigen has been identified for it. Nothing much larger sits one base from this clone, and base qualities are not available. From the cysteine up to the phenylalanine, the CDR3 has a length of 16 residues. Only the CDR3 DNA is retained, 48 bases long and in frame from the first base. The germline V gene sets CDR1 to SGHRS and CDR2 to YFSETQ. Trimming leaves V shorter by 3 bases and J shorter by 4 bases, with the junction holding 10 bases beyond the gene matches. The source of the sample is a study of T-cell reconstitution after alpha-beta-depleted transplantation in children (dated by TCRdb to about 2016). Looking at the study overall: The study quantitatively tracked T-cell immune reconstitution after TCRalphabeta/CD19-depleted allogeneic hematopoietic cell transplantation in children using TCR repertoire profiling. Overall results and qualifications from the work: About two months after transplant, the apparently early recovery of alphabetaT-cell counts reportedly depended on just several hundred clones that had expanded rapidly and came from non-depleted graft cells. Over the following months the frequencies of hyperexpanded clones went down, and after one year T-cell counts and TCRbeta diversity were mostly credited to newly produced T cells. In some patients, the high TCRbeta diversity seen at day 60 was put down to recipient T cells and intrathymic progenitors that had survived conditioning.

Library prep was done by PCR. The sample was run on an Illumina HiSeq 2500. Molecular barcoding was employed in the preparation of TCR libraries, with unique molecular identifiers being used to normalize TCRbeta repertoire quantification. In-frame beta chains were kept once TCRdb had trimmed the public reads at Q25 with fastp and called clones with MiXCR. Every CDR3 protein is listed once, alongside the most common genes and DNA of its rows. Here the sample has 610,000 or so distinct CDR3 sequences; 27% occur a single time. The ten largest make up less than 40% of the sample. Read against the paper, the sample's treatment or condition label means: allogeneic hematopoietic cell transplantation with graft depleted of TCRalphabeta T cells and CD19 B cells. TCRalphabeta/CD19-depleted allogeneic hematopoietic cell grafts were given to the transplant recipients, all of whom were children.

The rearranged segments are TRBV5-1 and TRBJ1-2; 9 central nucleotides agree with TRBD1. This TCR came from a boy under two years old with Wiskott-Aldrich syndrome, due to receive a stem cell transplant. Source: PBMCs, taken before TCRalphabeta/CD19-depleted stem cell transplant. The DNA reads as follows: TGCGCCAGCAGCTCCGTTAGGGACAGGGAGACCTATGGCTACACCTTC. This gives the protein CASSSVRDRETYGYTF.